Following are 6 T cell receptor beta chains from one sample sequenced in a study of regulatory T cells in long-lasting Graves disease. The time point here: persistent/refractory GD, antithyroid drugs over 5 years with positive TRAb. TCR sequences were obtained from RNA taken from PBMCs. In building TCR beta libraries, iRepertoire HTBI primers were used together with Arm-PCR of CDR3 regions. TCRdb independently ran MiXCR on the multiplex PCR reads; one entry per CDR3 protein. The data show about 430,000 distinct CDR3 sequences, roughly 23% seen once. The sequences come from peripheral blood mononuclear cells (PBMCs), collected when the disease was refractory, from a patient treated with antithyroid drugs. These receptors were obtained from a female donor with Graves disease.

For this clonotype: A much more abundant neighbour one base away suggests this may be a read error. The chain joins TRBV6-1 to TRBJ2-2; TRBD2 aligns across 7 bases. Germline V gene lookup returns CDR1 MNHNS and CDR2 SASEGT. This CDR3 is built from 22 residues. V trimming: 7 bases; J trimming: 0 bases; junction bases outside the gene matches: 26. Here the CDR3 reads CASNLSFPPRLAESANTGELFF. CDR3 in DNA: TGTGCCAGCAATTTATCGTTTCCCCCCCGGCTAGCGGAGTCCGCGAACACCGGGGAGCTGTTTTTT.

This clonotype was seen many times. This chain links TRBV12-3 or TRBV12-4 with TRBJ1-1, with unresolved D. The CDR3 has 12 residues. Trimming removed 6 bases at V and 7 bases at J, with 12 bases between. The CDR3 DNA follows: TGTGCCAGCAGCCCCCTGAAGGGTGAAGCTTTCTTT. Amino acid sequence: CASSPLKGEAFF.

In this sample, this clonotype turned up many times. The gene calls are TRBV7-8 and TRBJ1-1, with D possibly matching TRBD1 (6 bases). V was cut by 5 bases and J by 1 base, with 11 bases left in between. The CDR3 extends over 14 amino acids. Per germline, CDR1 SGHVS and CDR2 FQNEAQ. CDR3 DNA: TGTGCCAGCAGCGCGGGGGCGCGGAACACTGAAGCTTTCTTT. Translating gives CASSAGARNTEAFF.

CDR3: CASSETTDTQYF. For the CDR3, the DNA is TGTGCCAGCAGCGAGACGACAGATACGCAGTATTTT. The chain uses TRBV7-9 and TRBJ2-3; no clear D. CDR1 and CDR2 (germline): SEHNR, FQNEAQ (reference sequence). CDR3 length equals 12 residues. The V and J ends lost 5 bases and 3 bases respectively, with 6 bases between them.

The chain uses TRBV28 and TRBJ2-3; D remains ambiguous. This CDR3 is 14 amino acids long. Per the germline V gene, CDR1 is MDHEN and CDR2 is SYDVKM. Trimming cost V 5 bases and J 0 bases, with 9 bases left between them. The CDR3 here is CASSNSTSTDTQYF. The CDR3 DNA is TGTGCCAGCAGTAACTCAACTAGCACAGATACGCAGTATTTT.

The gene calls are TRBV19 and TRBJ2-3, with D possibly matching TRBD1 (5 bases). The germline gives CDR1 LNHDA, CDR2 SQIVND (reference sequence). V shed 4 bases and J shed 5 bases, with 16 bases lying between them. CDR3 length: 15 amino acids. This chain's CDR3 is CASSKGRLDRDTQYF. CDR3 DNA sequence: TGTGCCAGTAGTAAGGGGCGTCTAGATAGAGATACGCAGTATTTT.